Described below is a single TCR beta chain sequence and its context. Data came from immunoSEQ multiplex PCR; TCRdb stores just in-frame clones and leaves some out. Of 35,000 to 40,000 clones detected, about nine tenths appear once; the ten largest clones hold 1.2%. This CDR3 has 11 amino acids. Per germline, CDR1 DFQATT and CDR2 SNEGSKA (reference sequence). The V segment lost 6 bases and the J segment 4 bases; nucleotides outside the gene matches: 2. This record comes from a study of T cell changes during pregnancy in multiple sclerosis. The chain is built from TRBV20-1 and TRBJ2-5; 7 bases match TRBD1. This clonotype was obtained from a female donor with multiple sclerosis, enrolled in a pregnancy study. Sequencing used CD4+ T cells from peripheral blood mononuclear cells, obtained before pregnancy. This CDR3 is CSAWDRETQYF. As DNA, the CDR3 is TGCAGTGCATGGGACAGAGAGACCCAGTACTTC.